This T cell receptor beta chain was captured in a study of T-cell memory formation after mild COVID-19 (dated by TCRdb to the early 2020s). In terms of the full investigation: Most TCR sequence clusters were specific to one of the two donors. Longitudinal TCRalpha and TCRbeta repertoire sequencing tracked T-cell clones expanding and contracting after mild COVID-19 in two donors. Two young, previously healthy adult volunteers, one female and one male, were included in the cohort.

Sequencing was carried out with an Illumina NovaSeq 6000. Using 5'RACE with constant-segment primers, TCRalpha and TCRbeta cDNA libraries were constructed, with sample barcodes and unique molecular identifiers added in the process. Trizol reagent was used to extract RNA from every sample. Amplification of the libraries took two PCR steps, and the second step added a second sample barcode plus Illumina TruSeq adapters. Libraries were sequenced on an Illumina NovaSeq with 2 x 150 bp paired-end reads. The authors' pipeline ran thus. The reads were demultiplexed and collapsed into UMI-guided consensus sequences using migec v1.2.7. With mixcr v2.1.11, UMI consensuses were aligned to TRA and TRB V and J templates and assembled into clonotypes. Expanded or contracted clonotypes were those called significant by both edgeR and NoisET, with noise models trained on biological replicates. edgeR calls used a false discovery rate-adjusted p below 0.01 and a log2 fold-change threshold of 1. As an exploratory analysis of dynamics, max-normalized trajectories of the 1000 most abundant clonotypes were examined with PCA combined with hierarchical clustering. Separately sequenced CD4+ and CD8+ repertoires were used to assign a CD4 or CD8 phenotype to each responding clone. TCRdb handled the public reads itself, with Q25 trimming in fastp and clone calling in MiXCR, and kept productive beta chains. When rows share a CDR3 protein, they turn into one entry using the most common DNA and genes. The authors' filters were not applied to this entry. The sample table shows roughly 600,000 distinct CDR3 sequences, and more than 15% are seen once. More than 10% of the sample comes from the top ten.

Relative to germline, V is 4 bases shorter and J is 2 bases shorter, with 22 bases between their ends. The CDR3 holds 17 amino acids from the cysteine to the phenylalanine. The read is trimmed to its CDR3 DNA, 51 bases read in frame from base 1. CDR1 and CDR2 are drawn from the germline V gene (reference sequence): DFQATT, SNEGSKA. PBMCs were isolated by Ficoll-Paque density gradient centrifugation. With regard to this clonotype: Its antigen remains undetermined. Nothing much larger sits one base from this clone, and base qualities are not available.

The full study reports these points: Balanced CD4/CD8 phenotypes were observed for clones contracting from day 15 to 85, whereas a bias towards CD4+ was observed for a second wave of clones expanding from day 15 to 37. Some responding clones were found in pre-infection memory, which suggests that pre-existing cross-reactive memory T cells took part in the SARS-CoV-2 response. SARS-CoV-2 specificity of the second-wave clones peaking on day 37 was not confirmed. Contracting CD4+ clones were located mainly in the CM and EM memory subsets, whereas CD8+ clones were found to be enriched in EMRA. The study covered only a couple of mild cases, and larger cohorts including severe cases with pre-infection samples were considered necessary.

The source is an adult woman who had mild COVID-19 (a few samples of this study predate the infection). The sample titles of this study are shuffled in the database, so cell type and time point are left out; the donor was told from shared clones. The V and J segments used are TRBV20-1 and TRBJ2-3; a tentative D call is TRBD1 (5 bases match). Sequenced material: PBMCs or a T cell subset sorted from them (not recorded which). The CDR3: CSAKGLGAKGSTDTQYF. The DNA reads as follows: TGCAGTGCTAAAGGTCTTGGGGCAAAGGGTTCCACAGATACGCAGTATTTT.